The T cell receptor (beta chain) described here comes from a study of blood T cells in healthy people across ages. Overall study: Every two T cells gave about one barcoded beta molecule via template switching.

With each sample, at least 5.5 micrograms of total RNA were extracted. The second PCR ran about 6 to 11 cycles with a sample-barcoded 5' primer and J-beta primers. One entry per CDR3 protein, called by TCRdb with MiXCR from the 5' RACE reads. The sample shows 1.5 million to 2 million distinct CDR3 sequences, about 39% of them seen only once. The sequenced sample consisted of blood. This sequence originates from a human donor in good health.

The CDR3 sequence: CASSDPGTDNQPQHF. The CDR3 nucleotides are TGTGCCAGTAGCGACCCCGGAACCGACAATCAGCCCCAGCATTTT. V is TRBV19 and J is TRBJ1-5; unclear D gene. The CDR3 sequence is 15 residues long. CDR1 and CDR2 (germline): LNHDA, SQIVND (reference sequence). Between the trimmed V and J ends, which lost 6 bases and 3 bases, there was a span of 15 bases. Complete variable domain (other parts from reference TRBV19 and TRBJ1-5): DGGITQSPKYLFRKEGQNVTLSCEQNLNHDAMYWYRQDPGQGLRLIYYSQIVNDFQKGDIAEGYSVSREKKESFPLTVTSAQKNPTAFYLCASSDPGTDNQPQHFGDGTRLSIL.